The 2 T cell receptor beta chains below were found in one sample sequenced in a study of blood T cell repertoires in COVID-19. This table comes from immunoSEQ multiplex PCR, and its TCRdb copy is limited to in-frame clones, with some not included. The sample shows 150,000 to 200,000 clones, about 86% of them seen only once. Sequenced sample: peripheral blood. These TCRs come from a man aged 45-65 years with active or convalescent COVID-19.

The rearrangement uses TRBV5-5 and TRBJ1-1; D is unclear. V dropped 4 bases and J dropped 0 bases, with 7 bases sitting between them. This CDR3 comprises 13 residues. The germline V gene encodes CDR1 SGHKS and CDR2 YYEKEE (reference sequence). This chain's CDR3 is CASSPTLNTEAFF. In nucleotides, the CDR3 is TGTGCCAGCAGCCCGACTTTGAACACTGAAGCTTTCTTT.

The V and J genes are TRBV10-3 and TRBJ2-3; maybe TRBD1 (6 bases). V was trimmed by 6 bases and J by 3 bases, leaving 19 bases between them. Per the germline V gene, CDR1 is ENHRY and CDR2 is SYGVKD. The CDR3 length is 16 residues. The CDR3 region is CAISPSIKQGTDTQYF. In DNA, the CDR3 is TGTGCCATCAGCCCCTCGATTAAACAGGGAACAGATACGCAGTATTTT.